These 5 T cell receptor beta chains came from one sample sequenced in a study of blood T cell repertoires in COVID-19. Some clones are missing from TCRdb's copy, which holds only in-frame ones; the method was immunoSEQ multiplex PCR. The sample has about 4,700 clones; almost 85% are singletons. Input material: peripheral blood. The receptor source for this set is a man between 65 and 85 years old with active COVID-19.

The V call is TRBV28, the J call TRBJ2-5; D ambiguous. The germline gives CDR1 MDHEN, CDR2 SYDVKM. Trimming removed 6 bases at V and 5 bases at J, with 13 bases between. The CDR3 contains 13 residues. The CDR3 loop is CASRATARETQYF. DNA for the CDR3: TGTGCCAGCAGAGCAACGGCGCGGGAGACCCAGTACTTC.

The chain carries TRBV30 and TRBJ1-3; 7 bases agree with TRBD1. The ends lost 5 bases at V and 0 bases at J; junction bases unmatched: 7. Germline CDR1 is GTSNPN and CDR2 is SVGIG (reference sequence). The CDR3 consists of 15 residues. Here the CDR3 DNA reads TGTGCCTGGGGAGGGGGCCTCTCCTCTGGAAACACCATATATTTT. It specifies CAWGGGLSSGNTIYF.

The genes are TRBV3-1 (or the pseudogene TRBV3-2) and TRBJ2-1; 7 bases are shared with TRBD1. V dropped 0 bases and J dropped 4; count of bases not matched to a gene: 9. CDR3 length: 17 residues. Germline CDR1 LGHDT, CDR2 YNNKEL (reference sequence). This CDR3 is CASSQDLLGGDYNEQFF. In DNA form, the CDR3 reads TGTGCCAGCAGCCAAGATCTTCTAGGGGGCGATTACAATGAGCAGTTCTTC.

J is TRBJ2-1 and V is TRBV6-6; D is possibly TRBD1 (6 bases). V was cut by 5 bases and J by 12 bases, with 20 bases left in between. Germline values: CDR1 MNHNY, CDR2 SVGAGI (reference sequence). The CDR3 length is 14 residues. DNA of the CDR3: TGTGCCAGCAGTCCTCCCTCAGGGGATTTCGGGCAGTTCTTC. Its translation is CASSPPSGDFGQFF.

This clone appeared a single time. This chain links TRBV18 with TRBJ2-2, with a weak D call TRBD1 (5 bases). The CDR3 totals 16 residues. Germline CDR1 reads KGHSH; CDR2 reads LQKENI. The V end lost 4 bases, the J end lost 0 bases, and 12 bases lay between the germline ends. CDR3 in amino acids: CASSLMTASNTGELFF. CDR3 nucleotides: TGTGCCAGCTCACTCATGACAGCCTCGAACACCGGGGAGCTGTTTTTT.